The T cell receptor (beta chain) described here comes from a study of blood T cell repertoires in COVID-19. Study in general: The cDNA or gDNA used as material had been derived from T cells, B-cell-depleted T cells, or PBMCs.

Per the original methods: Estimated nucleated cell counts came from reference gene primer amplification. The table came from immunoSEQ multiplex PCR; TCRdb's copy has only in-frame clones and leaves some out. The V and J calls and clone size are taken from that table; D and trimming were inferred from the DNA. Seen here are under 80,000 clones, around 90% observed once, and the top ten hold about 7%. The CDR3 extends over 16 amino acids. Germline V CDR1 and CDR2: SGHVS, FQNEAQ. The ends lost 5 bases at V and 4 bases at J; junction bases unmatched: 7. This receptor was taken from an elderly woman with active COVID-19. The rearrangement links TRBV7-8 to TRBJ2-1; 11 nucleotides agree with TRBD2. Sequences were obtained from peripheral blood. In nucleotides, the CDR3 is TGTGCCAGCAGCCGAACCGGGACTAGCGGTTACAATGAGCAGTTCTTC. Translating gives CASSRTGTSGYNEQFF.